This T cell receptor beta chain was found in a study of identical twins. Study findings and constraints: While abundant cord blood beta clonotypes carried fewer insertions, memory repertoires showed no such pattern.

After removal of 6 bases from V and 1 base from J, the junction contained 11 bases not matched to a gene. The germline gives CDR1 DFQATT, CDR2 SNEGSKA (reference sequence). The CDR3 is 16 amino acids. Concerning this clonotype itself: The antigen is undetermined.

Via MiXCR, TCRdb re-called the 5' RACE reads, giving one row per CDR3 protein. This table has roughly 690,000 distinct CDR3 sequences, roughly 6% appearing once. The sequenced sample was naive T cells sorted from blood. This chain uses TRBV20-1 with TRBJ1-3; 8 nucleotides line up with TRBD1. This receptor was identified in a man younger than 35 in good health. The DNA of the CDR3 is TGCAGTGCCAGATCGTCCGGACAGGGATCTGGAAACACCATATATTTT. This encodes CSARSSGQGSGNTIYF.